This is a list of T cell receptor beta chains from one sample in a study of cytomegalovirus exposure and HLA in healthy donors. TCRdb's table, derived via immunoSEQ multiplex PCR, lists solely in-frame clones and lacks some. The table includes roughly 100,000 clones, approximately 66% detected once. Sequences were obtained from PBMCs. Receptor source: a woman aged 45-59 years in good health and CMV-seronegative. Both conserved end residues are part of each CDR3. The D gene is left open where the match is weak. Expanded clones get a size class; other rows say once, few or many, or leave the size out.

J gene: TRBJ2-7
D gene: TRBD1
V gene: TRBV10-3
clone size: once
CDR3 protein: CAISEETGPYEQYF
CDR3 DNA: TGTGCCATCAGTGAGGAGACAGGGCCCTACGAGCAGTACTTC

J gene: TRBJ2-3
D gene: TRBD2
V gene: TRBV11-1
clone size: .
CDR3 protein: CASSRSGATRDTQYF
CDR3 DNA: TGTGCCAGCAGCCGAAGCGGGGCCACTAGGGATACGCAGTATTTT

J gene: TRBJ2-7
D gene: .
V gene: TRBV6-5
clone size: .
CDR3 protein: CASSYGDSYEQYF
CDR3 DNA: TGTGCCAGCAGTTACGGAGACTCCTACGAGCAGTACTTC

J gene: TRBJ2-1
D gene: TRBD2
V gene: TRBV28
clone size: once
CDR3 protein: CASSLISGAYNEQFF
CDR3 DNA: TGTGCCAGCAGTTTAATTAGCGGGGCCTACAATGAGCAGTTCTTC

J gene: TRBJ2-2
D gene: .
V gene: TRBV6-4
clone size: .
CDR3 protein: CASSAGTTNTGELFF
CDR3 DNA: TGCGCCAGCAGCGCCGGGACAACGAACACCGGGGAGCTGTTTTTT

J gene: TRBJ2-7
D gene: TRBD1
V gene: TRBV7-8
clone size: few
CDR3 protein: CASNTKGTGGIYEQYF
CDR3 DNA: TGTGCCAGCAACACAAAAGGGACAGGGGGCATCTACGAGCAGTACTTC

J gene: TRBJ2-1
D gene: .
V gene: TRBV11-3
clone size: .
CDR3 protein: CASSGSISSYNEQFF
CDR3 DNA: TGTGCCAGCAGCGGTAGCATAAGCTCCTACAATGAGCAGTTCTTC

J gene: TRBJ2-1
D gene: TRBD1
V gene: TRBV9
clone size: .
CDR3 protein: CASSVTGGSYNEQFF
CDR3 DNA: TGTGCCAGCAGCGTGACAGGGGGTTCCTACAATGAGCAGTTCTTC

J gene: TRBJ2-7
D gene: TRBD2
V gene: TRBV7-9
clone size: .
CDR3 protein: CASSPIRTSRYEQYF
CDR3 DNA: TGTGCCAGCAGCCCAATTAGGACTAGCCGCTACGAGCAGTACTTC

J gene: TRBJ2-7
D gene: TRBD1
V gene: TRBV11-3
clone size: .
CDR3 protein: CASSLGTGSYEQYF
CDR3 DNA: TGTGCCAGCAGCTTAGGGACAGGATCCTACGAGCAGTACTTC

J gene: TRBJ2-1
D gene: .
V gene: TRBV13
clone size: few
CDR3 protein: CASSLGATNNEQFF
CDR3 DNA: TGTGCCAGCAGCTTAGGTGCTACTAACAATGAGCAGTTCTTC

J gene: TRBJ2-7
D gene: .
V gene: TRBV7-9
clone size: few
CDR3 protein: CASSSGVRDEQYF
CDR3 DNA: TGTGCCAGCAGCTCCGGAGTTAGAGACGAGCAGTACTTC

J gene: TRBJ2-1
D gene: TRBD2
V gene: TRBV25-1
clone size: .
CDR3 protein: CASSEGTSGFYNEQFF
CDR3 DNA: TGTGCCAGCAGTGAAGGGACTAGCGGGTTCTACAATGAGCAGTTCTTC

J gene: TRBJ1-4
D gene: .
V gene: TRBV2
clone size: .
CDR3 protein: CASSEALGEGEKLFF
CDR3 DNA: TGTGCCAGCAGTGAAGCGCTCGGGGAAGGTGAAAAACTGTTTTTT

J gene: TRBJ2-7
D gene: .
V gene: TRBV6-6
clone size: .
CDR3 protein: CASSYGGGGLYEQYF
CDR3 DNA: TGTGCCAGCAGTTACGGCGGTGGGGGGTTGTACGAGCAGTACTTC

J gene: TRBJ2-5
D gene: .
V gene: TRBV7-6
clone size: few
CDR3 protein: CASSGPGGVQQYF
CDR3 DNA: TGTGCCAGCAGCGGCCCTGGGGGCGTGCAGCAGTACTTC

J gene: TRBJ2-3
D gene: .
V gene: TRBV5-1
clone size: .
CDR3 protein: CASSLRQGTDTQYF
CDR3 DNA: TGCGCCAGCAGCTTGAGGCAGGGGACGGATACGCAGTATTTT

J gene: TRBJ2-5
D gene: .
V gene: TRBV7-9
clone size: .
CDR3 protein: CASSPDGTQETQYF
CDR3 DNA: TGTGCCAGCAGCCCCGACGGGACACAAGAGACCCAGTACTTC

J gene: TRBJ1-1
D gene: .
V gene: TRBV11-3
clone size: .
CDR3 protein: CASTPPRVEKTEAFF
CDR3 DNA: TGTGCCAGCACCCCCCCTCGGGTCGAGAAGACTGAAGCTTTCTTT

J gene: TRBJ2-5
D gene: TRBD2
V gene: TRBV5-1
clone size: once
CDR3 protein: CASTTGSTGLAGVAQYF
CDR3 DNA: TGCGCCAGCACCACCGGAAGTACGGGACTAGCGGGGGTGGCCCAGTACTTC

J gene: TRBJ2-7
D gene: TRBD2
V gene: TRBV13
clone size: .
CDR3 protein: CASSEGLAAPYEQYF
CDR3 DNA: TGTGCCAGCAGCGAGGGACTAGCGGCTCCCTACGAGCAGTACTTC

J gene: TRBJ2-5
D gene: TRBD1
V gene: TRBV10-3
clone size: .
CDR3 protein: CAISQTGEETQYF
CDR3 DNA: TGTGCCATCAGCCAAACAGGGGAGGAGACCCAGTACTTC

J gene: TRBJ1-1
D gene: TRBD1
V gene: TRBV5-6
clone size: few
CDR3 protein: CASSLDDRDTEAFF
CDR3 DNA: TGTGCCAGCAGCTTGGACGACAGGGACACTGAAGCTTTCTTT

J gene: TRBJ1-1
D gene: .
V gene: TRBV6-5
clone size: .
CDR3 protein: CASSQGGGAEAFF
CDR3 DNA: TGTGCCAGCAGCCAGGGTGGAGGGGCTGAAGCTTTCTTT

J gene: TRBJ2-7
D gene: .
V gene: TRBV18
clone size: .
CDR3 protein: CASSQWQGTSYEQYF
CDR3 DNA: TGTGCCAGCTCACAGTGGCAGGGAACCTCCTACGAGCAGTACTTC

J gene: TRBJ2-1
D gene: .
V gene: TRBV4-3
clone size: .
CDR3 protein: CASSQEQDYPYNEQFF
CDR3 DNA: TGCGCCAGCAGCCAAGAACAGGACTACCCCTACAATGAGCAGTTCTTC

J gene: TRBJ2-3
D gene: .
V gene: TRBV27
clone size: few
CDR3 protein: CASSLGLRGGSTDTQYF
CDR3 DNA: TGTGCCAGCAGTTTAGGTTTGCGGGGCGGTAGCACAGATACGCAGTATTTT

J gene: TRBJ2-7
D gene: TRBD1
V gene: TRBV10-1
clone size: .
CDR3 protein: CASSPVPGQGPYEQYF
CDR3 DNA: TGCGCCAGCAGTCCGGTACCGGGACAGGGCCCCTACGAGCAGTACTTC

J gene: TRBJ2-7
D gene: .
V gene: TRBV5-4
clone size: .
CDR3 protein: CASSRAGQYYEQYF
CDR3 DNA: TGTGCCAGCAGCCGGGCGGGACAGTACTACGAGCAGTACTTC

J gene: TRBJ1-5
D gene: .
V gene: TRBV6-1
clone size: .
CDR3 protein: CASSSRQGNQPQHF
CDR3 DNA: TGTGCCAGCAGTTCTAGACAGGGCAATCAGCCCCAGCATTTT

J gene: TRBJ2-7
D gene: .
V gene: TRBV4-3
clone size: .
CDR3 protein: CASSQEYRRTEPYEQYF
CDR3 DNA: TGCGCCAGCAGCCAAGAATATAGGCGGACAGAGCCCTACGAGCAGTACTTC

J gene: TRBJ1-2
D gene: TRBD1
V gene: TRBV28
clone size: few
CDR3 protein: CASRGDRDPSNYGYTF
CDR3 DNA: TGTGCCAGCAGGGGGGACAGGGACCCTTCTAACTATGGCTACACCTTC

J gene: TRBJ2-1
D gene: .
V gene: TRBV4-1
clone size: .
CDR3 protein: CASSQDPGQPYNEQFF
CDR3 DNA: TGCGCCAGCAGCCAAGATCCAGGGCAGCCCTACAATGAGCAGTTCTTC

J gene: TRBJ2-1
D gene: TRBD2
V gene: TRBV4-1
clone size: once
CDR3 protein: CASSQDGAGGTIYNEQFF
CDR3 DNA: TGCGCCAGCAGCCAAGACGGGGCGGGGGGCACCATCTACAATGAGCAGTTCTTC

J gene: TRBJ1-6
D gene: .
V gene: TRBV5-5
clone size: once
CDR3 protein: CASSLALVEDNSPLHF
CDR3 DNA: TGTGCCAGCAGCTTGGCCCTGGTGGAGGATAATTCACCCCTCCACTTT

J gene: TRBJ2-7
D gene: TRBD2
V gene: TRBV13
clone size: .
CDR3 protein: CASRRLAGAYEQYF
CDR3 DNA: TGTGCCAGCAGGCGACTAGCGGGAGCCTACGAGCAGTACTTC

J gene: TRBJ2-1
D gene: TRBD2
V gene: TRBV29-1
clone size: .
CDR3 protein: CSVEGGGSYNEQFF
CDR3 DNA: TGCAGCGTTGAAGGCGGGGGCTCCTACAATGAGCAGTTCTTC

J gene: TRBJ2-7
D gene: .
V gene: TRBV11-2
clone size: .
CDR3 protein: CASSQYLQGWEYF
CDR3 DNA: TGTGCCAGCAGCCAATATTTACAGGGATGGGAATACTTC

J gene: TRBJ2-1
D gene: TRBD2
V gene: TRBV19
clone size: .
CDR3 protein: CASTSGSYNEQFF
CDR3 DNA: TGTGCCAGTACTAGCGGGTCCTACAATGAGCAGTTCTTC